The sequence of this T cell receptor beta chain was determined in a study of CD8+ T cells in alopecia areata. The CDR3 covers 11 residues. CDR1 and CDR2 (germline): SQVTM, ANQGSEA. V shed 7 bases and J shed 5 bases, with 11 bases lying between them. Once RNA had been extracted, it was reverse transcribed into cDNA to act as the sequencing template. The method was immunoSEQ multiplex PCR; TCRdb's version includes in-frame clones alone and lacks a portion of them. The sample records 150,000 to 200,000 clones, about three fifths being singletons. Sequencing was carried out using CD4+ T cells sorted from blood. The rearrangement joins TRBV29-1 to TRBJ2-5; no firm D call. The receptor's source is a human donor in good health. This CDR3 is CSGVGPETQYF. The CDR3 coding sequence is TGCAGCGGGGTCGGTCCGGAGACCCAGTACTTC.